These T cell receptor beta chains were read from a single sample in a study of vaccination effects on CD4 cells after COVID-19. Here immunoSEQ multiplex PCR was the method, and the copy in TCRdb shows in-frame clones only, minus some. The repertoire includes just under 45,000 clones, roughly 79% of them detected once, and roughly a tenth sits in the top ten. Antigens of these TCRs are unknown. Sequences were derived from CD4+ T cells from PBMCs cultured with SARS-CoV-2 spike peptides, sampled before COVID-19 vaccination. The receptors were sampled from a human donor who received a COVID-19 vaccine. CDR3s include the opening cysteine and the closing phenylalanine or tryptophan. The D gene is left open where the match is weak. Size is stated for part of the rows, as once, few or many counts, or as a class when the clone is expanded.

abundance	v_gene	j_gene	d_gene	CDR3aa	CDR3nt
.	TRBV29-1	TRBJ2-3	.	CSAQEDTQYF	TGCAGCGCGCAGGAAGATACGCAGTATTTT
.	TRBV14	TRBJ1-2	TRBD1	CASSQNRDRGRLDGYTF	TGTGCCAGCAGCCAAAACCGGGACAGGGGGCGCCTCGATGGCTACACCTTC
.	TRBV19	TRBJ1-4	TRBD1	CASSSLGTAIATNEKLFF	TGTGCCAGTAGTAGCCTCGGGACAGCTATTGCAACTAATGAAAAACTGTTTTTT
.	TRBV2	TRBJ1-2	TRBD1	CASIWDRADYGYTF	TGTGCCAGCATTTGGGACAGGGCGGACTATGGCTACACCTTC
few	TRBV7-8	TRBJ1-6	TRBD1	CASSLTMLWGTGGSPLHF	TGTGCCAGCAGCTTGACTATGTTGTGGGGGACAGGGGGTTCACCCCTCCACTTT
few	TRBV7-9	TRBJ1-1	.	CASSLEDTEAFF	TGTGCCAGCAGCTTGGAGGACACTGAAGCTTTCTTT
.	TRBV6-2/TRBV6-3	TRBJ2-3	TRBD2	CASSYWASGGSASTDTQYF	TGTGCCAGCAGTTACTGGGCTAGCGGGGGGTCGGCTAGCACAGATACGCAGTATTTT
.	TRBV29-1	TRBJ2-5	.	CSVRTPQETQYF	TGCAGCGTCAGGACACCCCAAGAGACCCAGTACTTC
.	TRBV5-1	TRBJ2-2	.	CASSPGPSVGELFF	TGCGCCAGCAGCCCCGGGCCCAGCGTGGGGGAGCTGTTTTTT
.	TRBV10-3	TRBJ1-1	.	CAISVGRGDTEAFF	TGTGCCATCAGTGTGGGGAGAGGAGACACTGAAGCTTTCTTT
.	TRBV24-1	TRBJ2-5	.	CATSDFTQETQYF	TGTGCCACCAGTGATTTTACCCAAGAGACCCAGTACTTC
.	TRBV30	TRBJ1-5	TRBD1	CAWSVGGLLGGQPQHF	TGTGCCTGGAGTGTAGGGGGCTTATTGGGTGGCCAGCCCCAGCATTTT
.	TRBV7-2	TRBJ1-1	TRBD1	CASSSQGVGTEAFF	TGTGCCAGCAGCTCCCAGGGGGTTGGCACTGAAGCTTTCTTT
.	TRBV7-2	TRBJ1-1	TRBD1	CASSRTGEEAFF	TGTGCCAGCAGCCGGACAGGGGAGGAGGCTTTCTTT
.	TRBV5-5	TRBJ1-3	.	CASSLDGVVLGGNTIYF	TGTGCCAGCAGCTTGGACGGAGTGGTTCTCGGCGGAAACACCATATATTTT
.	TRBV30	TRBJ1-2	.	CAWSVLTGTGGYTF	TGTGCCTGGAGTGTACTGACGGGGACGGGTGGCTACACCTTC
.	TRBV24-1	TRBJ1-4	.	CATSDGADPGELFF	TGTGCCACCAGTGATGGGGCGGATCCCGGGGAACTGTTTTTT
.	TRBV27	TRBJ1-6	.	CASSLPPYSSNSPLHF	TGTGCCAGCAGTTTGCCCCCGTATAGCAGCAATTCACCCCTCCACTTT
.	TRBV7-8	TRBJ1-5	.	CASSGGLLGLQPQHF	TGTGCCAGCAGCGGCGGCCTACTTGGGCTTCAGCCCCAGCATTTT
.	TRBV27	TRBJ2-2	.	CASSPRVGLHYTGELFF	TGTGCCAGCAGCCCAAGGGTGGGACTTCACTACACCGGGGAGCTGTTTTTT
few	TRBV29-1	TRBJ1-3	.	CSVEQGFSGNTIYF	TGCAGCGTTGAGCAGGGCTTCTCTGGAAACACCATATATTTT
.	TRBV5-4	TRBJ2-1	TRBD2	CASSLLLAGGNEQFF	TGTGCCAGCAGCTTGCTTCTAGCGGGTGGAAATGAGCAGTTCTTC
.	TRBV4-1	TRBJ1-5	.	CASSLERNQPQHF	TGCGCCAGCAGCCTAGAGCGGAATCAGCCCCAGCATTTT
.	TRBV19	TRBJ2-5	TRBD2	CASSAREGETQYF	TGTGCCAGTAGCGCGAGGGAGGGAGAGACCCAGTACTTC
.	TRBV5-6	TRBJ1-6	.	CASRWRSNSPLHF	TGTGCCAGCAGGTGGAGGAGCAATTCACCCCTCCACTTT
few	TRBV5-6	TRBJ1-1	.	CASSLEVRPNTEAFF	TGTGCCAGCAGCTTGGAAGTCAGGCCTAACACTGAAGCTTTCTTT
.	TRBV7-2	TRBJ2-5	.	CASSFLGFQETQYF	TGTGCCAGCAGCTTTCTAGGTTTTCAAGAGACCCAGTACTTC
.	TRBV28	TRBJ1-4	.	CASSLQGLNEKLFF	TGTGCCAGCAGTTTACAAGGACTCAATGAAAAACTGTTTTTT
.	TRBV7-2	TRBJ1-1	.	CASSLVRRDAEAFF	TGTGCCAGCAGCTTAGTGCGCAGGGATGCTGAAGCTTTCTTT
.	TRBV6-5	TRBJ2-2	.	CASSRLQGELFF	TGTGCCAGCAGTCGACTACAGGGGGAGCTGTTTTTT
.	TRBV28	TRBJ1-1	.	CASSSWGPGISTEAFF	TGTGCCAGCAGTTCCTGGGGACCCGGCATTAGCACTGAAGCTTTCTTT
.	TRBV12-5	TRBJ2-1	.	CASALDYNEQFF	TGTGCTAGTGCCCTGGACTACAATGAGCAGTTCTTC
.	TRBV7-3	TRBJ1-1	TRBD1	CASSFGTGATEAFF	TGTGCCAGCAGCTTTGGGACAGGAGCTACCGAAGCTTTCTTT
.	TRBV9	TRBJ2-1	.	CASSLTGYNEQFF	TGTGCCAGCAGCCTCACAGGGTACAATGAGCAGTTCTTC
.	TRBV7-9	TRBJ1-2	.	CASSLAQTVNYGYTF	TGTGCCAGCAGCTTAGCTCAAACTGTTAACTATGGCTACACCTTC
.	TRBV7-2	TRBJ2-3	.	CASSNWVDRADTQYF	TGTGCCAGCAGCAATTGGGTTGATCGGGCAGATACGCAGTATTTT
.	TRBV5-1	TRBJ1-2	.	CASSVGSSSDGYTF	TGCGCCAGCAGCGTGGGATCTTCAAGCGATGGCTACACCTTC
.	TRBV2	TRBJ2-5	TRBD2	CASSEGTSGGSETQYF	TGTGCCAGCAGTGAAGGGACTAGCGGGGGGTCAGAGACCCAGTACTTC
few	TRBV5-1	TRBJ1-6	TRBD1	CASSLASTGAGDNSPLHF	TGCGCCAGCAGCTTGGCTTCCACAGGGGCAGGTGACAATTCACCCCTCCACTTT
.	TRBV11-3	TRBJ2-5	.	CASSHGGETQYF	TGTGCCAGCAGTCACGGCGGAGAGACCCAGTACTTC
.	TRBV3-1/TRBV3-2	TRBJ2-5	.	CASSQIRRETQYF	TGTGCCAGCAGCCAAATAAGACGAGAGACCCAGTACTTC
.	TRBV28	TRBJ2-3	.	CASSSRGGTDTQYF	TGTGCCAGCAGCTCCAGGGGAGGCACAGATACGCAGTATTTT
.	TRBV24-1	TRBJ2-3	.	CATSDPRPADTQYF	TGTGCCACCAGTGATCCACGACCCGCAGATACGCAGTATTTT
.	TRBV14	TRBJ1-2	.	CASSPGHYYGYTF	TGTGCCAGCAGCCCGGGACACTACTATGGCTACACCTTC
.	TRBV3-1/TRBV3-2	TRBJ1-4	.	CASSQMVGEKLFF	TGTGCCAGCAGCCAAATGGTGGGCGAAAAACTGTTTTTT
.	TRBV5-1	TRBJ1-2	TRBD1	CASSSDRGRSGYTF	TGCGCCAGCAGTTCCGACAGGGGTCGCTCTGGCTACACCTTC
.	TRBV10-1	TRBJ2-3	TRBD1	CASNQDRGLTQYF	TGCGCCAGCAACCAGGACAGGGGCCTTACGCAGTATTTT
.	TRBV29-1	TRBJ1-1	TRBD1	CSVAGQGTEAFF	TGCAGCGTTGCGGGACAGGGCACTGAAGCTTTCTTT